This record covers a single T cell receptor (beta chain). In the authors' workflow: Reference gene primer amplification yielded estimated nucleated cell counts. The assay was immunoSEQ multiplex PCR, and TCRdb's table has in-frame clones only and misses some. V and J calls and clone size are as listed in that table; D and trimming were resolved from the DNA. The data hold about 83,000 clones, with roughly 90% observed a single time. This sample is drawn from a study of blood T cell repertoires in COVID-19. At the level of the study: Acute and convalescent COVID-19 specimens originated in the United States, Italy and Spain. PBMCs, B-cell-depleted T cells, or T cells provided the cDNA or gDNA that made up the material.

Germline-derived CDR1 and CDR2 are SGHRS and YFSETQ. The CDR3 extends over 15 amino acids. V trimming: 4 bases; J trimming: 1 base; junction bases outside the gene matches: 5. V is TRBV5-1 and J is TRBJ2-3, with 8 positions matching TRBD1. Source material: peripheral blood. This clonotype was sampled from a woman at least 80 years old with active or convalescent COVID-19. The CDR3 DNA follows: TGCGCCAGCAGCCATGGACAGGGCCGCACAGATACGCAGTATTTT. Protein product: CASSHGQGRTDTQYF.